Each of the 8 T cell receptor beta chains below was sequenced from the same sample in a study of cytomegalovirus exposure and HLA in healthy donors. Measured with immunoSEQ multiplex PCR; TCRdb has only the in-frame clones, and not every one. The sample has 220,000 or so clones, roughly 84% seen once. The specimen was PBMCs. These TCRs come from a woman under 30 in good health and CMV-seropositive.

The V and J genes are TRBV29-1 and TRBJ2-1, with 9 bases matching TRBD2. There are 15 residues in the CDR3. Germline CDR1 is SQVTM and CDR2 is ANQGSEA. Losses at the gene ends were 5 bases for V and 8 bases for J; bases not matched to a gene: 13. The CDR3 DNA reads as TGCAGCGTTTCTGGCGGGAGGGCCCGTTTGCATGAGCAGTTCTTC. This codes for CSVSGGRARLHEQFF.

The chain joins TRBV7-6 to TRBJ1-1; D remains ambiguous. This CDR3 contains 15 residues. CDR1 is SGHVS, CDR2 FNYEAQ, per germline. The V end lost 4 bases, the J end lost 3 bases, and 15 bases lay between the germline ends. The CDR3, as DNA: TGTGCCAGCAGCTCCTCTCCGGATGGAGACACTGAAGCTTTCTTT. Translation: CASSSSPDGDTEAFF.

This sequence joins TRBV30 and TRBJ2-3, with TRBD2 matching 9 bases. This CDR3 is built from 15 residues. CDR1 and CDR2 (germline): GTSNPN, SVGIG (reference sequence). V lost 8 bases and J lost 6; bases outside the gene matches: 15. The CDR3, as DNA: TGTGCCCAGAGTCCGGAAAGCGGGAGGCCCGATACGCAGTATTTT. Its translation is CAQSPESGRPDTQYF.

J is TRBJ2-7 and V is TRBV28, with D maybe TRBD2 (5 bases). The germline V and J ends were trimmed by 8 bases and 0 bases, with 14 bases remaining between them. From germline, CDR1 is MDHEN and CDR2 SYDVKM. The CDR3 runs 14 residues. CDR3 sequence (DNA): TGTGCCAGCCTAGCCCCCAGTAGCTCCTACGAGCAGTACTTC. Translated, it gives CASLAPSSSYEQYF.

J is TRBJ1-1 and V is TRBV4-1; 9 nucleotides align to TRBD1. The V gene end was trimmed by 2 bases and the J gene end by 1 base; junction bases not matched to a gene: 5. The CDR3 consists of 16 residues. Germline V CDR1 and CDR2: MGHRA, YSYEKL. This CDR3 reads CASSQPAGQGNTEAFF. CDR3 bases: TGCGCCAGCAGCCAACCGGCGGGACAGGGGAACACTGAAGCTTTCTTT.

V and J are TRBV27 and TRBJ1-2, with TRBD1 as a possible D gene (6 bases). CDR3 length: 13 residues. The V end was cut by 8 bases, the J end by 5 bases, with 15 bases between. Per the germline V gene, CDR1 is MNHEY and CDR2 is SMNVEV (reference sequence). CDR3 nucleotide sequence: TGTGCCAGCGCCCCCGGGACACAATATGGCTACACCTTC. Translating gives CASAPGTQYGYTF.

This clone was found a few times. The J gene is TRBJ2-4, the V gene TRBV11-1; 8 bases are shared with TRBD2. Germline CDR1 reads SGHAT; CDR2 reads FQDESV (reference sequence). V lost 3 bases and J lost 8; bases outside the gene matches: 18. This CDR3 region has 18 residues. CDR3 region: CASSLGVRSGRNFHIQYF. In DNA, the CDR3 is TGTGCCAGCAGCTTGGGGGTACGGAGCGGGAGAAATTTTCACATTCAGTACTTC.

The chain is built from TRBV19 and TRBJ2-3, with D maybe TRBD2 (6 bases). This CDR3 is built from 16 residues. V shed 8 bases and J shed 0 bases, with 18 bases lying between them. The germline CDR1 and CDR2 sequences are LNHDA and SQIVND (reference sequence). Here the CDR3 reads CASEVGLSSSTDTQYF. CDR3 nucleotides: TGTGCCAGTGAGGTGGGACTCTCTTCTAGCACAGATACGCAGTATTTT.